This is a list of T cell receptor beta chains from one sample in a study of T cell responses to AZD1222 COVID-19 vaccine. TCRdb's copy holds only in-frame clones and misses some; the assay was immunoSEQ multiplex PCR. The profile shows roughly 130,000 clones, more than 85% of them singletons. This material consisted of peripheral blood, taken on day 0 of AZD1222 vaccination. The source is an adult in good health. Each CDR3 is given with its conserved first and last residue. A D gene is named only where the DNA matches it firmly. Size tells how often a clone was seen (once, few, many) or the class of an expanded clone, and some rows leave it out.

TRBV6-5	.	TRBJ1-5	TRBD1	CASSGTGSANQPQHF	TGTGCCAGCAGCGGGACAGGGTCGGCCAATCAGCCCCAGCATTTT
TRBV5-1	.	TRBJ2-7	TRBD1	CASSSGQGGLYEQYF	TGCGCCAGCAGCTCGGGACAGGGAGGTCTGTACGAGCAGTACTTC
TRBV3-1/TRBV3-2	.	TRBJ2-5	TRBD2	CASSQAASGPQETQYF	TGTGCCAGCAGCCAAGCGGCTAGCGGACCACAAGAGACCCAGTACTTC
TRBV27	.	TRBJ2-4	TRBD1	CASRPGQGVDIQYF	TGTGCCAGCAGACCGGGACAGGGCGTTGACATTCAGTACTTC
TRBV7-9	once	TRBJ2-2	TRBD1	CASSLTGTGINAGELFF	TGTGCCAGCAGCTTAACTGGGACAGGTATAAATGCCGGGGAGCTGTTTTTT
TRBV7-2	.	TRBJ1-2	.	CASSSYVGVNYGYTF	TGTGCCAGCAGCTCCTACGTTGGAGTAAACTATGGCTACACCTTC
TRBV6-5	.	TRBJ2-4	.	CAIAWGSDGNIQYF	TGTGCCATCGCTTGGGGGAGCGACGGTAACATTCAGTACTTC
TRBV7-2	once	TRBJ2-1	.	CASSLAGRHNEQFF	TGTGCCAGCAGCTTAGCCGGGCGCCACAATGAGCAGTTCTTC
TRBV6-4	.	TRBJ2-1	.	CASSANNEQFF	TGTGCCAGCAGTGCAAACAATGAGCAGTTCTTC
TRBV30	.	TRBJ1-1	.	CAWNTEGLNTEAFF	TGTGCCTGGAACACCGAGGGCTTGAACACTGAAGCTTTCTTT
TRBV3-1/TRBV3-2	.	TRBJ1-2	.	CASSQDPGGAYGYTF	TGTGCCAGCAGCCAAGACCCAGGAGGGGCCTATGGCTACACCTTC
TRBV29-1	.	TRBJ1-1	.	CSAAEGNTEAFF	TGCAGCGCCGCCGAGGGGAACACTGAAGCTTTCTTT
TRBV10-3	.	TRBJ1-2	.	CAISEGLADLDYGYTF	TGTGCCATCAGTGAGGGGCTGGCGGATTTGGACTATGGCTACACCTTC
TRBV5-8	.	TRBJ1-6	TRBD1	CASSWGQGTDSPLHF	TGTGCCAGCAGCTGGGGACAGGGGACGGATTCACCCCTCCACTTT
TRBV5-1	.	TRBJ1-1	.	CASSHDRRDTEAFF	TGCGCCAGCAGCCACGACAGAAGAGACACTGAAGCTTTCTTT
TRBV15	.	TRBJ1-2	.	CATSRVLGWANYGYTF	TGTGCCACCAGCAGAGTCCTCGGTTGGGCTAACTATGGCTACACCTTC
TRBV7-2	once	TRBJ2-2	.	CASSLGHLTGELFF	TGTGCCAGCAGCTTAGGTCACCTCACCGGGGAGCTGTTTTTT
TRBV6-4	.	TRBJ1-6	.	CASRAVGRFFKSPLHF	TGTGCCAGCAGAGCAGTTGGACGCTTTTTTAAGTCACCCCTCCACTTT
TRBV5-1	.	TRBJ2-5	TRBD2	CASSLAPTGGETQYF	TGCGCCAGCAGCTTGGCCCCTACGGGGGGAGAGACCCAGTACTTC
TRBV10-3	.	TRBJ2-1	.	CAISESVNEQFF	TGTGCCATCAGTGAGTCGGTGAATGAGCAGTTCTTC
TRBV9	.	TRBJ1-4	.	CASSPGRGERGEKLFF	TGTGCCAGCAGCCCCGGAAGGGGGGAGAGGGGGGAAAAACTGTTTTTT
TRBV14	.	TRBJ1-6	.	CASAGRKGNSPLHF	TGTGCCAGCGCGGGGCGGAAGGGGAATTCACCCCTCCACTTT
TRBV9	.	TRBJ1-4	.	CASSGQIGEKLFF	TGTGCCAGCAGCGGACAAATAGGGGAAAAACTGTTTTTT
TRBV3-1/TRBV3-2	.	TRBJ1-1	.	CASSQRPRCTEAFF	TGTGCCAGCAGCCAGAGGCCGAGGTGCACTGAAGCTTTCTTT
TRBV3-1/TRBV3-2	few	TRBJ1-6	.	CASSQDRGRGLHF	TGTGCCAGCAGCCAAGATCGGGGGCGGGGGCTCCACTTT
TRBV19	once	TRBJ1-3	.	CASRATEISGNTIYF	TGTGCCAGTAGAGCGACGGAGATCTCTGGAAACACCATATATTTT
TRBV4-1	.	TRBJ1-4	TRBD1	CASRDRGPRGNEKLFF	TGCGCCAGCCGGGACAGGGGGCCGCGGGGGAATGAAAAACTGTTTTTT